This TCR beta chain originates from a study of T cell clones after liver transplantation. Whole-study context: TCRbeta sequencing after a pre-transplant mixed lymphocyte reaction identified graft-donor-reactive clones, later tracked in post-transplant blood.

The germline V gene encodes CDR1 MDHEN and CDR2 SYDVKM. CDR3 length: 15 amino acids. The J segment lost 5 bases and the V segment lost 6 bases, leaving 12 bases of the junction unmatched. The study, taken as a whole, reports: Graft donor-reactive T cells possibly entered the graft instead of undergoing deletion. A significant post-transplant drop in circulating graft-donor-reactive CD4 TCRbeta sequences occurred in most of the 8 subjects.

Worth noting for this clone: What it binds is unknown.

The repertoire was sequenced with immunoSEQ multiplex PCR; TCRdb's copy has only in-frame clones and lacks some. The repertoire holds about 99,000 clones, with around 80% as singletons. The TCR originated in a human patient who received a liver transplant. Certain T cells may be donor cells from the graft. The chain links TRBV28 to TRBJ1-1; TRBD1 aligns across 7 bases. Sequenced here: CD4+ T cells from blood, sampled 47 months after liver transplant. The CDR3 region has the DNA TGTGCCAGCAGCCGAACGACAGGGCTGGGGACTGAAGCTTTCTTT. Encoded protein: CASSRTTGLGTEAFF.